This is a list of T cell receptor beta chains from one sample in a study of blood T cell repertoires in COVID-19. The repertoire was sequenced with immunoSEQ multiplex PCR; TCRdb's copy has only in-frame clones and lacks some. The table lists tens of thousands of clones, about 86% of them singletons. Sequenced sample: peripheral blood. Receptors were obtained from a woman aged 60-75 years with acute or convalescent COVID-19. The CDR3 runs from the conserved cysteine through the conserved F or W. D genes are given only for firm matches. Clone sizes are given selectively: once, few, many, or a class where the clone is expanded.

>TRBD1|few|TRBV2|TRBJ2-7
CASRQGALGEQYF
TGTGCCAGCAGGCAGGGGGCGCTTGGCGAGCAGTACTTC
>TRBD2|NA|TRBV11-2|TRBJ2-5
CASSLGERGPLLRETQYF
TGTGCCAGCAGCTTAGGGGAGCGGGGTCCACTACTCCGCGAGACCCAGTACTTC
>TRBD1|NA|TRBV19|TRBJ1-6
CASSMIGGSNSPLHF
TGTGCCAGTAGTATGATAGGGGGCAGTAATTCACCCCTCCACTTT
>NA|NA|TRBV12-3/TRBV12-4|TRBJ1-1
CASTFVGAEAFF
TGTGCCAGCACCTTTGTGGGAGCTGAAGCTTTCTTT
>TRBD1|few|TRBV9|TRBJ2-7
CASSTGTGGEQYF
TGTGCCAGCAGCACCGGGACAGGGGGCGAGCAGTACTTC
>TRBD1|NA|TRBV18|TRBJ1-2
CASSPGGQGSYGYTF
TGTGCCAGCTCTCCGGGTGGACAGGGGTCCTATGGCTACACCTTC
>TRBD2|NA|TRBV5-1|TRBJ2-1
CASSLRRLAGEQFF
TGCGCCAGCAGCTTGAGGCGACTAGCGGGGGAGCAGTTCTTC
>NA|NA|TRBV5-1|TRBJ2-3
CASSLGEGGTDTQYF
TGCGCCAGCAGCTTAGGCGAGGGCGGGACAGATACGCAGTATTTT
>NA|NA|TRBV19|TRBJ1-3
CAAASTARASGNTIYF
TGTGCCGCAGCCTCGACCGCCAGGGCCTCTGGAAACACCATATATTTT
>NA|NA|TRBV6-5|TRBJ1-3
CASSYEGASGNTIYF
TGTGCCAGCAGTTACGAAGGGGCTTCTGGAAACACCATATATTTT
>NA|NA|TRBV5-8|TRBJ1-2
CASSLEPGLLNGYTF
TGTGCCAGCAGCTTGGAACCGGGACTGCTAAATGGCTACACCTTC
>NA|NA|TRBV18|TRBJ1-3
CASSPPVRVSGNTIYF
TGTGCCAGCTCACCACCTGTTCGCGTCTCTGGAAACACCATATATTTT
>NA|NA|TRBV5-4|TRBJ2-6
CASSLGTSSGANVLTF
TGTGCCAGCAGCTTGGGTACTAGCTCTGGGGCCAACGTCCTGACTTTC
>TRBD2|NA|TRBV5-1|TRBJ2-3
CASRTGLAGGRSADTQYF
TGCGCCAGCCGAACGGGACTAGCGGGAGGGCGATCGGCAGATACGCAGTATTTT
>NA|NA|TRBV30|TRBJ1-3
CAWSSGHNSGNTIYF
TGTGCCTGGAGTTCCGGACATAACTCTGGAAACACCATATATTTT
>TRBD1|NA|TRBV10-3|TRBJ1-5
CAISPGQGRSRDQPQHF
TGTGCCATCAGTCCTGGACAGGGACGGAGTAGAGATCAGCCCCAGCATTTT
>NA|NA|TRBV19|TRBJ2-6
CASISSGSGANVLTF
TGTGCCAGTATTTCCTCGGGGTCAGGGGCCAACGTCCTGACTTTC
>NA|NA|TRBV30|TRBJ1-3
CAWSPLGNTIYF
TGTGCCTGGAGTCCCCTGGGAAACACCATATATTTT
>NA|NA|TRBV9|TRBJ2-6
CASSTGYGANVLTF
TGTGCCAGCAGCACGGGTTATGGGGCCAACGTCCTGACTTTC
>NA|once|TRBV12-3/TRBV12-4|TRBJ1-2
CASSLDSYGYTF
TGTGCCAGCAGTTTAGACAGCTATGGCTACACCTTC
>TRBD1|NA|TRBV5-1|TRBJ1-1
CASSRADRAHGFF
TGCGCCAGCAGCCGCGCGGACAGGGCCCATGGTTTCTTT
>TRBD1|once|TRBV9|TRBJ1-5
CASSVGTGEFSSQPQHF
TGTGCCAGCAGCGTCGGGACAGGGGAATTTTCTAGTCAGCCCCAGCATTTT
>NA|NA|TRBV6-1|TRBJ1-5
CASSERDNQPQHF
TGTGCCAGCAGTGAAAGAGACAATCAGCCCCAGCATTTT
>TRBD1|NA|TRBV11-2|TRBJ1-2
CASSLAGTGDYGYTF
TGTGCCAGCAGCTTAGCCGGGACAGGGGACTATGGCTACACCTTC
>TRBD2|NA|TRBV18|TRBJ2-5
CASSPSSSGLQETQYF
TGTGCCAGCTCACCAAGTTCTTCGGGACTACAAGAGACCCAGTACTTC
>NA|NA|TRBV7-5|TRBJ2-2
CARSLAVGQGSSGELFF
NA
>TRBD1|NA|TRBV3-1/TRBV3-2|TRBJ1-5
CASGPGQLYSNQPQHF
TGTGCCAGCGGCCCGGGACAGCTATATAGCAATCAGCCCCAGCATTTT
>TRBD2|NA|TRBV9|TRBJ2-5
CASSVGNSGGKETQYF
TGTGCCAGCAGCGTAGGGAATAGCGGGGGAAAGGAGACCCAGTACTTC
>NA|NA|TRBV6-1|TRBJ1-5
CASSDSRPGLGNQPQHF
TGTGCCAGCAGTGATTCCCGGCCAGGGCTGGGCAATCAGCCCCAGCATTTT
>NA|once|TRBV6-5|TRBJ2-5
CASTSTGVSRETQYF
TGTGCCAGTACTAGCACTGGGGTATCACGAGAGACCCAGTACTTC
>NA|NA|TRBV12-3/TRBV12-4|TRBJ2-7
CASSAGSYEQYF
TGTGCCAGCAGTGCCGGGTCCTACGAGCAGTACTTC
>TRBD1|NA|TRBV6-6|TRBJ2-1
CASSQVGQGSYNEQFF
TGTGCCAGCAGTCAAGTCGGACAGGGGAGTTACAATGAGCAGTTCTTC
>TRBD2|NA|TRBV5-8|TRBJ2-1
CASSPVGGLAGGRSYNEQFF
TGTGCCAGCAGCCCCGTGGGAGGACTAGCGGGAGGTCGCTCCTACAATGAGCAGTTCTTC
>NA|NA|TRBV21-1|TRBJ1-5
CASSKGTGSGKGNQPQHF
TGTGCCAGCAGCAAAGGGACAGGGTCGGGTAAGGGCAATCAGCCCCAGCATTTT
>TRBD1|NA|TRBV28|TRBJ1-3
CASRRTGFAGNTIYF
TGTGCCAGCAGGCGGACAGGGTTCGCTGGAAACACCATATATTTT
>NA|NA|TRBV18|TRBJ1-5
CASSLADTNQPQHF
TGTGCCAGCTCACTGGCAGACACCAATCAGCCCCAGCATTTT
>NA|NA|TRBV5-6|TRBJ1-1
CASSPGVRGEAFF
TGTGCCAGCAGCCCTGGGGTCAGGGGCGAAGCTTTCTTT
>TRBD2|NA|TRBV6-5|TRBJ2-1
CASRPLAGGSPQQFF
TGTGCCAGCAGGCCACTAGCGGGGGGGTCCCCACAGCAGTTCTTC
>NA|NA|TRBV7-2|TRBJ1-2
CASSLVVNYGYTF
TGTGCCAGCAGCTTAGTCGTGAACTATGGCTACACCTTC
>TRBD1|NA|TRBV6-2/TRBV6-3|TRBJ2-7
CASSLSGQGQGEQYF
TGTGCCAGCAGTTTGTCGGGACAGGGGCAGGGGGAGCAGTACTTC
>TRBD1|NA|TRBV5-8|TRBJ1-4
CASSLRQGNEKLFF
TGTGCCAGCAGCCTTCGACAGGGTAATGAAAAACTGTTTTTT
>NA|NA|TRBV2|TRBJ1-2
CASSDVYGVYGYTF
TGTGCCAGCAGCGACGTCTACGGGGTCTATGGCTACACCTTC
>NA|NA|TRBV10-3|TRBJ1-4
CAIKRREEQVPLEKLFF
TGTGCCATAAAGAGGAGAGAGGAGCAAGTACCACTTGAAAAACTGTTTTTT
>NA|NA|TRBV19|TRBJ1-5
CASSGRGALDGNQPQHF
TGTGCCAGTAGTGGCCGGGGGGCTTTGGATGGCAATCAGCCCCAGCATTTT
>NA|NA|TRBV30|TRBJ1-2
CAWSVPPGPGSYGYTF
TGTGCCTGGAGTGTACCGCCCGGACCGGGGAGCTATGGCTACACCTTC
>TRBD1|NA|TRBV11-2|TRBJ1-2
CASSRTGGSYGYTF
TGTGCCAGCAGCCGGACAGGGGGGTCCTATGGCTACACCTTC
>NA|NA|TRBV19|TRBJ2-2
CASTNKGVNTGELFF
TGTGCCAGTACTAATAAGGGGGTTAACACCGGGGAGCTGTTTTTT
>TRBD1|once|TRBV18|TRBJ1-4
CASSPGQTEKLFF
TGTGCCAGCTCTCCGGGACAGACAGAAAAACTGTTTTTT
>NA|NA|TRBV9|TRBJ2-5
CASSPRDRRETQYF
TGTGCCAGCAGCCCGCGAGACAGAAGAGAGACCCAGTACTTC
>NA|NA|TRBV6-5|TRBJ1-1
CASSPGDHRTTEAFF
TGTGCCAGCAGCCCAGGGGATCACCGGACCACTGAAGCTTTCTTT
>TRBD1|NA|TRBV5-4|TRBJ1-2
CASSLSGGNGYTF
TGTGCCAGCAGCTTGTCAGGGGGGAATGGCTACACCTTC
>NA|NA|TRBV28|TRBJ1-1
CASSLRGGGRWTEAFF
TGTGCCAGCAGTTTACGGGGCGGGGGGCGTTGGACTGAAGCTTTCTTT